A selection of T cell receptor beta chains follows, all from one sample in a study of early T cells in non-severe SARS-CoV-2 infection. TCRdb redid the calling of the 5' RACE reads with MiXCR, one entry per CDR3 protein. This sample has 70,000 to 95,000 distinct CDR3 sequences, with roughly 14% found just once. The sequencing sample was made of whole blood. The receptors come from an adult who was a healthcare worker with PCR-confirmed SARS-CoV-2 infection or an uninfected control (not recorded which). Each CDR3 is given with its conserved first and last residue. A D gene is named only where the DNA matches it firmly. Size is omitted from some rows. Given values are once, few, many or a class for expanded clones.

TRBJ2-3	TRBD2	TRBV12-3/TRBV12-4	NA	TGTGCCAGCAGTACCTCGGGGCGGGGGGGCCGACGAGATACGCAGTATTTT	CASSTSGRGGRRDTQYF
TRBJ2-3	NA	TRBV30	few	TGTGCCTGGGGTGGCGAAGGGGTCTCCACAGATACGCAGTATTTT	CAWGGEGVSTDTQYF
TRBJ2-5	TRBD2	TRBV20-1	NA	TGCAGTGCTAGAGGGCAACTAGCGGGGGTAGAGACCCAGTACTTC	CSARGQLAGVETQYF
TRBJ2-3	NA	TRBV7-2	NA	TGTGCCAGCAGCCTGGGACTGATCAGAGGGACAGATACGCAGTATTTT	CASSLGLIRGTDTQYF
TRBJ2-5	NA	TRBV5-6	few	TGTGCCAGCAGCTTGGTAGGGACACCTTCTGGGGGAAAAGAGACCCAGTACTTC	CASSLVGTPSGGKETQYF
TRBJ2-1	TRBD2	TRBV3-1	few	TGTGCCAGCAGCCAAGATCTCCCCAACCCGACTAGCGGGGGGGCCAGTGAGCAGTTCTTC	CASSQDLPNPTSGGASEQFF
TRBJ1-2	NA	TRBV29-1	NA	TGCAGCGTTGAACAGGGGTACTATGGCTACACCTTC	CSVEQGYYGYTF
TRBJ2-5	TRBD2	TRBV7-2	few	TGTGCCAGCAGCTTAGAACTAGCGGGGGCGACTCAAGAGACCCAGTACTTC	CASSLELAGATQETQYF
TRBJ2-6	TRBD1	TRBV5-3	few	TGTGCCAGAAGCTGCGACAGGGGATATGGGGCCAACGTCCTGACTTTC	CARSCDRGYGANVLTF
TRBJ1-2	TRBD1	TRBV25-1	NA	TGTGCCAGCAGTAGGGGACAGGGAGATGGCTACACCTTC	CASSRGQGDGYTF
TRBJ1-4	NA	TRBV7-9	NA	TGTGCCAGCAGCAGCTCTGGGGGACGAAATGAAAAACTGCTTTTT	CASSSSGGRNEKLLF
TRBJ2-1	TRBD1	TRBV7-7	few	TGTGCCAGCAGCTCCTCCAGGGGGCTGGAGAATGAGCAGTTCTTC	CASSSSRGLENEQFF
TRBJ2-1	NA	TRBV5-4	NA	TGTGCCAGCAGCGTCACAGGATTGGGTTACAATGAGCAGTTCTTC	CASSVTGLGYNEQFF
TRBJ2-5	NA	TRBV7-6	many	TGTGCCAGCAGCTTAGAAGTCCCCGAGACCCAGTACTTC	CASSLEVPETQYF
TRBJ1-1	NA	TRBV29-1	few	TGCAGCACCACCCGTTCCGAGTTCAACACTGAAGCTTTCTTT	CSTTRSEFNTEAFF
TRBJ1-2	NA	TRBV3-1	NA	TGTGCCAGCAGCCTCGCTAACTATGGCTACACCTTC	CASSLANYGYTF
TRBJ1-5	NA	TRBV7-8	few	TGTGCCAGCAGCTCCAGGGAATCGAGTACCAATCAGCCCCAGCATTTT	CASSSRESSTNQPQHF
TRBJ1-5	TRBD1	TRBV7-8	few	TGTGCCAGCAGCTTATACAAGGGGACAGGGGGGAGCAATCAGCCCCAGCATTTT	CASSLYKGTGGSNQPQHF
TRBJ1-1	NA	TRBV30	NA	TGTGCCCGCCGGAAACAGCTGAACACTGAAGCTTTCTTT	CARRKQLNTEAFF
TRBJ1-2	NA	TRBV6-5	NA	TGTGCCAGCAGACGCAACAGGGCGCGCTATGGCTACACCTTC	CASRRNRARYGYTF
TRBJ2-1	TRBD2	TRBV3-1	many	TGTGCCAGCAGCTCGCGGGGGGCCTACAATGAGCAGTTCTTC	CASSSRGAYNEQFF
TRBJ2-1	TRBD2	TRBV6-2/TRBV6-3	few	TGTGCCAGCAGTTACAATATTGGGACTAGTCTTTTCGGAGAGCAGTTCTTC	CASSYNIGTSLFGEQFF
TRBJ1-3	NA	TRBV11-2	NA	TGTGCCAGCAGTGAGGGGGGGAAGCACTCTGGAAACACCATATATTTT	CASSEGGKHSGNTIYF
TRBJ2-2	NA	TRBV18	few	TGTGCCAGCTCACCACCATCGGGGCGCAACACCGGGGAGCTGTTTTTT	CASSPPSGRNTGELFF
TRBJ2-3	NA	TRBV7-3	few	TGTGCCAGCAGCTTAAGCCATCTTCCGGGGGTGGATACGCAGTATTTT	CASSLSHLPGVDTQYF
TRBJ2-5	NA	TRBV3-1	few	TGTGCCAGCAGCCAAACCCCGGGGACCCAGTACTTC	CASSQTPGTQYF
TRBJ2-1	TRBD2	TRBV4-2	many	TGTGCCAGCAGCCAAGGGACTAGCGGGGGGGATTACAATGAGCAGTTCTTC	CASSQGTSGGDYNEQFF
TRBJ2-6	NA	TRBV27	NA	TGTGCCAGCAGCCCGTTCGGCTCTGGGGCCAACGTCCTGACTTTC	CASSPFGSGANVLTF
TRBJ1-2	NA	TRBV9	NA	TGTGCCAGCAGGGGGGACTATGGTGGCTACACCTTC	CASRGDYGGYTF